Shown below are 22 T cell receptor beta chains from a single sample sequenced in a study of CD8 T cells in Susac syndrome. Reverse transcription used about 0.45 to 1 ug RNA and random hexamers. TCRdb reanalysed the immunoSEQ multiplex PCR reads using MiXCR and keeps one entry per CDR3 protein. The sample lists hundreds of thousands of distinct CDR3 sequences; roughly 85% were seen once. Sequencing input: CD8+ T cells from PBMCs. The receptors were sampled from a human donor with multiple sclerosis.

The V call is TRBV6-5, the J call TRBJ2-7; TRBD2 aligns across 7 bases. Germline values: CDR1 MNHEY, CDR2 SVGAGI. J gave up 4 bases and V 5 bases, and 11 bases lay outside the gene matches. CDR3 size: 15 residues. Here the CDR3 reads CASSNGAGEAYEQYF. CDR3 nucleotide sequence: TGTGCCAGCAGTAACGGGGCGGGAGAGGCATACGAGCAGTACTTC.

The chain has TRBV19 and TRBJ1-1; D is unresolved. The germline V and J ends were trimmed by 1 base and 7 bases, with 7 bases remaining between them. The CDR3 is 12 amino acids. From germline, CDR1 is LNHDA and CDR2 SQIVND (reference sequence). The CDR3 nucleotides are TGTGCCAGTAGTATAGGGGCTTTTGAAGCTTTCTTT. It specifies CASSIGAFEAFF.

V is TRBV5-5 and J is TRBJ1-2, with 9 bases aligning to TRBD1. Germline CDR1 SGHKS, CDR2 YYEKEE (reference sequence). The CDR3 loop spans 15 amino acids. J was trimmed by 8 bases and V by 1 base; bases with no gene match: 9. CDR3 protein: CASSLIAQGAYGYTF. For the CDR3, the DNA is TGTGCCAGCAGCTTGATTGCACAGGGGGCTTACGGCTACACCTTC.

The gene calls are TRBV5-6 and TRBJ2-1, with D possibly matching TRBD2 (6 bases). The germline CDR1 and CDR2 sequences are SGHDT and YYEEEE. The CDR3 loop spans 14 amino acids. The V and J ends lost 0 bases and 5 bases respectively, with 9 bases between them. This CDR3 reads CASSLVSGDNEQFF. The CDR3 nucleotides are TGTGCCAGCAGCTTGGTCTCGGGAGACAATGAGCAGTTCTTC.

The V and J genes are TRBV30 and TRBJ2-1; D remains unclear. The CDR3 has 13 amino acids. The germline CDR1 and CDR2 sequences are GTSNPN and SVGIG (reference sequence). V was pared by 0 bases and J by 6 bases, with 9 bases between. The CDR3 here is CAWSVLKLNEQFF. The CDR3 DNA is TGTGCCTGGAGTGTACTCAAACTCAATGAGCAGTTCTTC.

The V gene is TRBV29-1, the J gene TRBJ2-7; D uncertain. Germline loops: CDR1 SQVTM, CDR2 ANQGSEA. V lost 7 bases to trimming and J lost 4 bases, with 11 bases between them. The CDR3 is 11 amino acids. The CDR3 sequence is CSATELYEQYF. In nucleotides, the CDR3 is TGCAGCGCCACGGAGCTATACGAGCAGTACTTC.

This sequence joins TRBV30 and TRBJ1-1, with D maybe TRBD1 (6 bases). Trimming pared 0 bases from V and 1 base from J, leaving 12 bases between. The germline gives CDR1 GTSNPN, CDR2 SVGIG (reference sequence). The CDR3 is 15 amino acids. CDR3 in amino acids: CAWSVRGTPNTEAFF. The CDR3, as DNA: TGTGCCTGGAGTGTCAGGGGAACTCCGAACACTGAAGCTTTCTTT.

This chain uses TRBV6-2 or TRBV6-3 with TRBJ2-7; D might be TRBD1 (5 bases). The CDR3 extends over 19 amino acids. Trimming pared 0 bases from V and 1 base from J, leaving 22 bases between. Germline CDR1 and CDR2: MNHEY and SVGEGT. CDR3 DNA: TGTGCCAGCAGTTACTCGAAATCTGGGAAGGGGATGTTGTCCTACGAGCAGTACTTC. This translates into CASSYSKSGKGMLSYEQYF.

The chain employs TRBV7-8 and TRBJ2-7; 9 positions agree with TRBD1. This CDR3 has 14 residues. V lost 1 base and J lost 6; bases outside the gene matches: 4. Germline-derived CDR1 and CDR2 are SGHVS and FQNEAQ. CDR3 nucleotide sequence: TGTGCCAGCAGCTTAGTAGTGACAGGGGGCGAGCAGTACTTC. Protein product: CASSLVVTGGEQYF.

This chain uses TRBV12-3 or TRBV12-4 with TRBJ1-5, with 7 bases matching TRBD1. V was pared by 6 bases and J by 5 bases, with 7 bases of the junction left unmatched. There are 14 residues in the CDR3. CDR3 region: CASSSGQVDQPQHF. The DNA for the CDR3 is TGTGCCAGCAGCTCAGGACAGGTGGATCAGCCCCAGCATTTT.

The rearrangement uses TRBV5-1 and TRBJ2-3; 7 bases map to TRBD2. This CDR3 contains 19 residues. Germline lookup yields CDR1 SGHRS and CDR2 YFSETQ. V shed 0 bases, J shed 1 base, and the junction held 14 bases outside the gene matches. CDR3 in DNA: TGCGCCAGCAGCTTGGATCGGGGGAGGGCCATCTTAGGCACAGATACGCAGTATTTT. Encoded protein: CASSLDRGRAILGTDTQYF.

CDR3 in amino acids: CASSLSDNPQETQYF. The CDR3 DNA reads TGTGCCAGCAGTTTATCGGACAACCCCCAAGAGACCCAGTACTTC. This sequence joins TRBV27 and TRBJ2-5; maybe TRBD1 (5 bases). V dropped 0 bases and J dropped 1 base, with 9 bases sitting between them. The CDR3 contains 15 residues. Germline CDR1 MNHEY, CDR2 SMNVEV (reference sequence).

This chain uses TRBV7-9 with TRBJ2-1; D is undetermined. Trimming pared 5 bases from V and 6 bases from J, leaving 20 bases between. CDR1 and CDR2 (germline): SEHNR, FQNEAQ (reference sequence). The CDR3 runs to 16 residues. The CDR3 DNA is TGTGCCAGCAGCCCCAGTCCGGTAGACCCCCCCAATGAGCAGTTCTTC. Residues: CASSPSPVDPPNEQFF.

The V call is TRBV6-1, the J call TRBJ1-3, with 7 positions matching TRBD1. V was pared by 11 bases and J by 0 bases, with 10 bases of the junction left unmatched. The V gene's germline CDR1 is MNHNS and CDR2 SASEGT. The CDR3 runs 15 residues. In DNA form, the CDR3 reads TGTGCCGCAATGGACAGGCCAAACTCTGGAAACACCATATATTTT. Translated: CAAMDRPNSGNTIYF.

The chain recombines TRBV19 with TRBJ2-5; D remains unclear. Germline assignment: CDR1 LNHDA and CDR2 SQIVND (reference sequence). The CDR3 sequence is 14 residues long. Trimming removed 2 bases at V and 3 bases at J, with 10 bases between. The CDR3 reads CASSIFGTEETQYF. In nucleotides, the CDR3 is TGTGCCAGTAGTATATTTGGTACAGAAGAGACCCAGTACTTC.

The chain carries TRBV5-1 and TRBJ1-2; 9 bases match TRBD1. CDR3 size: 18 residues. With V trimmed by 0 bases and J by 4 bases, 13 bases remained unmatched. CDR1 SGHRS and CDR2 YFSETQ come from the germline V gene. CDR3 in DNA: TGCGCCAGCAGCTTGGGGGACAGGGAGAACCTCAGGCTCTATGGCTACACCTTC. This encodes CASSLGDRENLRLYGYTF.

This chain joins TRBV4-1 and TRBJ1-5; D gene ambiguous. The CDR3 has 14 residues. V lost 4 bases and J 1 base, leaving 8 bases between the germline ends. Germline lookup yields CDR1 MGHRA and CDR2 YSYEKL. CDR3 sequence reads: CASSPGVSNQPQHF. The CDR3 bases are TGCGCCAGCAGCCCCGGTGTAAGCAATCAGCCCCAGCATTTT.

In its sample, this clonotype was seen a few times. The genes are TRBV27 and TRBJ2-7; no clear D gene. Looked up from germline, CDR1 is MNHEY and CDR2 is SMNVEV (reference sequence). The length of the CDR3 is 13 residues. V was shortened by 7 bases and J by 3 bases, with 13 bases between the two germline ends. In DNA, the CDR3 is TGTGCCAGCACCTTGGGTTTGGACTACGAGCAGTACTTC. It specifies CASTLGLDYEQYF.

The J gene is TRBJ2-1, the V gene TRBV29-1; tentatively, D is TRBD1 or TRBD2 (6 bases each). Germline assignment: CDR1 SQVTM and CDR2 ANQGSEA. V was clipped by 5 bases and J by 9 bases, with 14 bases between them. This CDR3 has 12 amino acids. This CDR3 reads CSVRQGGREQFF. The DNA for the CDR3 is TGCAGCGTTCGTCAAGGGGGGCGTGAGCAGTTCTTC.

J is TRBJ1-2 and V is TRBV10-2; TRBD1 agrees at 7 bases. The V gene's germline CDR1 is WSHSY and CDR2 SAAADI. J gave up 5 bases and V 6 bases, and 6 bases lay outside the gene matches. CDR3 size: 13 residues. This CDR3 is CASRNRGRYGYTF. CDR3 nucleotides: TGCGCCAGCAGGAACAGGGGACGGTATGGCTACACCTTC.

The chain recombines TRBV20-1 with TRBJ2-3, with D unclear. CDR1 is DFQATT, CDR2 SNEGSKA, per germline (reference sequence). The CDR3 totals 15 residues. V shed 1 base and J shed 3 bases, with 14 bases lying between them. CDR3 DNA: TGCAGTGCTAGAGGTCGCTGGTGGCGGACAGATACGCAGTATTTT. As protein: CSARGRWWRTDTQYF.

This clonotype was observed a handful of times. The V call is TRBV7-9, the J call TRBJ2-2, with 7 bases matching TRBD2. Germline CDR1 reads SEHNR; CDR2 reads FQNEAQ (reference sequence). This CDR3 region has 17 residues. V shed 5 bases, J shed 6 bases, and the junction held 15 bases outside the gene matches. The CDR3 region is CASSLSGLEGPSGELFF. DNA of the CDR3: TGTGCCAGCAGCCTGTCAGGACTAGAGGGCCCGTCCGGGGAGCTGTTTTTT. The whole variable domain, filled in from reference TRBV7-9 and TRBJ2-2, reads DTGVSQNPRHKITKRGQNVTFRCDPISEHNRLYWYRQTLGQGPEFLTYFQNEAQLEKSRLLSDRFSAERPKGSFSTLEIQRTEQGDSAMYLCASSLSGLEGPSGELFFGEGSRLTVL.